This paragraph reports one TCR beta chain. The antigen is unknown. This sample is part of a study of cytomegalovirus exposure and HLA in healthy donors. Study-level results: Data from an earlier analysis indicated that most TCR beta V segments were productive either about 87% or about 30% of the time. Reports credit the classifier with highly specific, highly sensitive diagnosis of cytomegalovirus status.

The PCR used 60 Vbeta and 13 Jbeta primers. The method was immunoSEQ multiplex PCR; TCRdb's version includes in-frame clones alone and lacks a portion of them. The sample yields around 170,000 clones, 70% to 80% seen once. Per the germline V gene, CDR1 is LNHDA and CDR2 is SQIVND (reference sequence). V dropped 3 bases and J dropped 4 bases, with 5 bases sitting between them. This CDR3 region has 12 residues. This sequence was found in a man aged 18 to 30 in good health and CMV-seronegative. Material: PBMCs. This chain joins TRBV19 and TRBJ2-3; D unclear. Here the CDR3 reads CASSMVADTQYF. In nucleotides, the CDR3 is TGTGCCAGTAGTATGGTAGCAGATACGCAGTATTTT.